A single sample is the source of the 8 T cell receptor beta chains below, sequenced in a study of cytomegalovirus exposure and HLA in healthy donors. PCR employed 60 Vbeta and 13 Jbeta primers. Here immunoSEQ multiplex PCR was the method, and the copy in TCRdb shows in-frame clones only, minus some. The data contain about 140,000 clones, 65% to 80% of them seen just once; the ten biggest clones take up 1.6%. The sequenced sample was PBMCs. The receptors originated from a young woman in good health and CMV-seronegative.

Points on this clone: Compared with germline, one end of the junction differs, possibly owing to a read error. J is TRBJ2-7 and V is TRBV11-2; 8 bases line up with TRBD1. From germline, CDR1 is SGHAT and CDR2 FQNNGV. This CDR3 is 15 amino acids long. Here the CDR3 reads CASSLVPGGSHEQYF. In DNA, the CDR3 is TGTGCCAGCAGCTTAGTTCCAGGGGGCTCCCACGAGCAGTACTTC.

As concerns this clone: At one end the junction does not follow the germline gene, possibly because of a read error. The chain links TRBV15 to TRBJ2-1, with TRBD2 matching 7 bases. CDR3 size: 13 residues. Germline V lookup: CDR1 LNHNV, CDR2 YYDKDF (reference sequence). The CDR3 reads CATSRLIAGTRIF. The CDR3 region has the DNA TGTGCCACCAGCAGACTCATAGCGGGCACGCGGATCTTC. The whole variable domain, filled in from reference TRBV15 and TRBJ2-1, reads DAMVIQNPRYQVTQFGKPVTLSCSQTLNHNVMYWYQQKSSQAPKLLFHYYDKDFNNEADTPDNFQSRRPNTSFCFLDIRSPGLGDTAMYLCATSRLIAGTRIFGPGTRLTVL.

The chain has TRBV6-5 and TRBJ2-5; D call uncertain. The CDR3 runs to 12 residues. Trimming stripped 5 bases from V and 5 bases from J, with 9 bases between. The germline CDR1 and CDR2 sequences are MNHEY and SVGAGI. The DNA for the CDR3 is TGTGCCAGCAGTGCCCTGAGGGAGACCCAGTACTTC. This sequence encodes CASSALRETQYF.

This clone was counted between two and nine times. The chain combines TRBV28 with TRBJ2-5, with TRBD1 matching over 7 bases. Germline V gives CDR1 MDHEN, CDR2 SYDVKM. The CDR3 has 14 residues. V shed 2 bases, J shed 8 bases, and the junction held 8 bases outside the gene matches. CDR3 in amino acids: CASSLMRTGGTQYF. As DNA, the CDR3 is TGTGCCAGCAGTTTAATGCGGACAGGTGGAACCCAGTACTTC.

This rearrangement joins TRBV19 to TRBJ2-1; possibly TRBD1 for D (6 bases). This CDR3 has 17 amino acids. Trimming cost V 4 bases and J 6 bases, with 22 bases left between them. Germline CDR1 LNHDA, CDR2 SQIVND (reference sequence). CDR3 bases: TGTGCCAGTAGTAGGGCAGGGGTAAATTTCGCTCTCAATGAGCAGTTCTTC. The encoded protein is CASSRAGVNFALNEQFF.

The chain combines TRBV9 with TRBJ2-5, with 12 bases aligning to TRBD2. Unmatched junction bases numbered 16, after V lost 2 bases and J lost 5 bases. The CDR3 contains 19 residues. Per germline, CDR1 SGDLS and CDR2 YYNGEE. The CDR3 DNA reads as TGTGCCAGCAGCGTTAAGACTAGCGGGGGCGCCGCGCATTGGGAGACCCAGTACTTC. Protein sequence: CASSVKTSGGAAHWETQYF.

CDR3 sequence (DNA): TGTGCCAGCAGCTTAGCGACAGGGGGGCCCTATGGCTACACCTTC. Translated: CASSLATGGPYGYTF. The chain links TRBV7-9 to TRBJ1-2, with 9 bases fitting TRBD1. This CDR3 has 15 residues. The junction had 3 bases not matched to a gene; V was cut back by 0 bases and J by 4 bases. CDR1 and CDR2 from the germline V gene are SEHNR and FQNEAQ (reference sequence).

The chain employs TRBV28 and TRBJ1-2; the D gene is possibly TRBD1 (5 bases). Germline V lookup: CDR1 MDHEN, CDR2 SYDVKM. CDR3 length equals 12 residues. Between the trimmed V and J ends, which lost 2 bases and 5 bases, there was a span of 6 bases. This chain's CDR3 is CASSLRQYGYTF. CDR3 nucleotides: TGTGCCAGCAGTTTACGACAGTATGGCTACACCTTC.